These T cell receptor beta chains were read from a single sample in a study of T cell changes during pregnancy in multiple sclerosis. Assay used: immunoSEQ multiplex PCR; TCRdb lists only in-frame clones, some missing. Found here are about 89,000 clones, 92% of them singletons; the top ten hold roughly 2.3%. Sequenced here: peripheral blood, sampled after pregnancy. The receptors originated from a female donor in good health, enrolled as a control in a pregnancy study. CDR3s leave out the opening cysteine and the closing phenylalanine or tryptophan.

V gene	CDR3 protein
TRBV18	ASSVGAGANVLT
TRBV2	ARGTSGGAKGQY
TRBV18	ASSGRGQGAINTEAF
TRBV19	ASSIDRLNTEAF
TRBV19	ASSSTGETSYEQY
TRBV28	ASSPGIAGANYEQY
TRBV5-4	ASSRTGEENIQY
TRBV29-1	SVEKREGNEQF
TRBV6-1	ASSEGQGNTEAF
TRBV7-9	ASSQQMNTEAF
TRBV7-9	ASTGQGEITGELF
TRBV6-6	ASNPRGDWTEAF
TRBV29-1	SAGGYGLAGVYEQY
TRBV6-4	ASSRDSENTEAF
TRBV11-2	ASSLGLRGLQETQY
TRBV28	ASSTSTTGAFGNTIY
TRBV29-1	SVAQGTGELF
TRBV6-5	ASSFRPPSYDTQY
TRBV10-3	AVRGGGPGTDTQY
TRBV27	ATRGTLNEKLF
TRBV7-6	ASSLEEGDNYEQY
TRBV18	ASSQDRGNSPLH
TRBV5-1	ASSFSWGGANLYEQY
TRBV10-3	AISERGGWDGYT
TRBV18	ASSPAGARDQPQH
TRBV28	ASSLSQGAGTDTQY
TRBV7-9	ASSLIGMAGGNQF
TRBV29-1	SVDVSGTLSTGELF
TRBV27	ASSSLLTSGGYNEQF
TRBV19	ASSMDRGTGQTQY
TRBV5-1	ASSPGTSGGSYNEQF
TRBV18	ASSSFQGPYNEQF
TRBV30	AWSQGANYGYT
TRBV11-3	ASSSFDRSSYNEQF
TRBV5-1	ASSLASRSYEQY
TRBV29-1	SVTGQGDPVL
TRBV7-9	ASSSSGSANEQF
TRBV5-1	ASSINYNEQF
TRBV5-4	ASSPEGQNIQY
TRBV19	ASYLFGGGGYT
TRBV25-1	ASSEYMGQGTGDTIY
TRBV18	ASSPPGADEQF
TRBV6-5	ASTGAGVGQETQY
TRBV9	ASSVGASGGAETQY
TRBV9	ASSVVEGTNAEAF
TRBV4-1	ASSQDPLTDTQY
TRBV7-9	ASSLAQMTEYNEQF
TRBV6-5	ASSYGTGRGETQY
TRBV5-4	ASSYGTGGLNTEAF
TRBV5-8	ASSLGNSVTYEQY
TRBV27	ASSRTPGLILQETQY
TRBV6-5	ASSYDAGTEAF